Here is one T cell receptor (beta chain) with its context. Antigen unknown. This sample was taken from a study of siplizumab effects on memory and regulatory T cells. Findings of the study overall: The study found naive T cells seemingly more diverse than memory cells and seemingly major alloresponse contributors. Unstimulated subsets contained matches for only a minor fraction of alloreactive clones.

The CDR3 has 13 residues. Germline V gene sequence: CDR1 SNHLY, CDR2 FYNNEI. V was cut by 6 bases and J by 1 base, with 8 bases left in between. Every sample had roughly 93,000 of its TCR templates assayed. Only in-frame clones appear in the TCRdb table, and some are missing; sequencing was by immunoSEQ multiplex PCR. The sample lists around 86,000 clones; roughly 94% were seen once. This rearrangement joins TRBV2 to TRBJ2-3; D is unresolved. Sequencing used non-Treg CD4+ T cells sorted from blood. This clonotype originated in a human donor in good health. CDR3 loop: CASREPGTDTQYF. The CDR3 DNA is TGTGCCAGCAGGGAGCCCGGCACAGATACGCAGTATTTT.